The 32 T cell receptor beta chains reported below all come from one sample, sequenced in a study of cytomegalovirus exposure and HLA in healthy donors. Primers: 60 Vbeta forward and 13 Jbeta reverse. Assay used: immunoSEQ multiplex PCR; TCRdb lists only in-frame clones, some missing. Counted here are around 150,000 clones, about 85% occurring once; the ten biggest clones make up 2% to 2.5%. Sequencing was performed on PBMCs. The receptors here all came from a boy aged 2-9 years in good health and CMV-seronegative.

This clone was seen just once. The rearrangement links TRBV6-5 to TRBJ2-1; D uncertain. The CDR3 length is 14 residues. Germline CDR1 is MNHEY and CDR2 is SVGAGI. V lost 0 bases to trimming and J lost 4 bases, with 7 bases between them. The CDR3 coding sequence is TGTGCCAGCAGTTACTCGGGCCAGTACAATGAGCAGTTCTTC. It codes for CASSYSGQYNEQFF.

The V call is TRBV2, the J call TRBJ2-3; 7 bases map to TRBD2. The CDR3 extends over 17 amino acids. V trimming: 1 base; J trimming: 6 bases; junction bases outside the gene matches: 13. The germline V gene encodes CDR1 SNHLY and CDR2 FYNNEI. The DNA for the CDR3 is TGTGCCAGCAGTGAAGTAAAGCCCGGGCGGGAGTGGGATACGCAGTATTTT. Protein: CASSEVKPGREWDTQYF.

The CDR3 region has the DNA TGTGCCAGCAGCTTGTTTGGGACAGGGGAGCTGTTTTTT. Its protein is CASSLFGTGELFF. The chain couples TRBV5-6 to TRBJ2-2, with D perhaps TRBD1 (6 bases). This CDR3 region has 13 residues. CDR1 is SGHDT, CDR2 YYEEEE, per germline. Deletions cut 1 base from V and 8 bases from J, with 9 bases between.

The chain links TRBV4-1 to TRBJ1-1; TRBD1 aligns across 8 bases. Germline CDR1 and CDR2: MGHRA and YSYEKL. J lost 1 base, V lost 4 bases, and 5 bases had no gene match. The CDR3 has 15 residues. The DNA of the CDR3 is TGCGCCAGCAGCCCCAGGGGGCTACCGAACACTGAAGCTTTCTTT. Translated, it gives CASSPRGLPNTEAFF.

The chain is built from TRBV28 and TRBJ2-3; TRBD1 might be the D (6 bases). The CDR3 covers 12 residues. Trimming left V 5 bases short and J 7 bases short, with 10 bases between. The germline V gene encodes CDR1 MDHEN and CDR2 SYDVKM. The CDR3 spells CASSTQGHTQYF. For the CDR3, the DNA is TGTGCCAGCAGTACTCAGGGGCATACGCAGTATTTT. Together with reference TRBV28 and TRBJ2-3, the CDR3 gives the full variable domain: DVKVTQSSRYLVKRTGEKVFLECVQDMDHENMFWYRQDPGLGLRLIYFSYDVKMKEKGDIPEGYSVSREKKERFSLILESASTNQTSMYLCASSTQGHTQYFGPGTRLTVL.

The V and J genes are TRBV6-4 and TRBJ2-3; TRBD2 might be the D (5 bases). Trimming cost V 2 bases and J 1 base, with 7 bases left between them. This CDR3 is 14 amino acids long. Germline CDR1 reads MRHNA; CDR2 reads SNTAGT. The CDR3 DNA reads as TGTGCCAGCAGTGACAAGGGAGGCACAGATACGCAGTATTTT. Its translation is CASSDKGGTDTQYF.

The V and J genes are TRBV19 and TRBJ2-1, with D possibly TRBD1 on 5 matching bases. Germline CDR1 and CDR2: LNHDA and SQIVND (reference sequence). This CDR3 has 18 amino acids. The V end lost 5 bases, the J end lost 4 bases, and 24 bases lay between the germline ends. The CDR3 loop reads CASSSTLTGRIKYNEQFF. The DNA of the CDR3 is TGTGCCAGTAGTTCGACGTTAACAGGCCGGATAAAATACAATGAGCAGTTCTTC.

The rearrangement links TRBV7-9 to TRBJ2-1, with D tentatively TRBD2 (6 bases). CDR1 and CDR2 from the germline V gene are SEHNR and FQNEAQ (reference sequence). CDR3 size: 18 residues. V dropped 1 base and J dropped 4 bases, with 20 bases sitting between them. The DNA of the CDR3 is TGTGCCAGCAGCTTAGTCGGGCAGGGACTCTATCGGTACAATGAGCAGTTCTTC. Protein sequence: CASSLVGQGLYRYNEQFF.

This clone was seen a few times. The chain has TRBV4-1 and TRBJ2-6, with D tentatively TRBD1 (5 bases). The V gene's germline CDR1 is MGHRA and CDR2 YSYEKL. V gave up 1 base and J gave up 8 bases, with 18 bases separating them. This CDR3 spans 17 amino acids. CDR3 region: CASSQVRTGVLSNVLTF. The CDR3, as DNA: TGCGCCAGCAGCCAAGTTCGCACAGGAGTGCTTTCCAACGTCCTGACTTTC.

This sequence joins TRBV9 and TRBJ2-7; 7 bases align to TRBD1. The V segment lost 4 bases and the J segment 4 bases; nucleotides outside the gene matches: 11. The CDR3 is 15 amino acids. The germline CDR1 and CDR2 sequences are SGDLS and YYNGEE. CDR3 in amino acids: CASSSDRADGYEQYF. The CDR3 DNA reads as TGTGCCAGCAGCTCCGACAGGGCTGATGGTTACGAGCAGTACTTC.

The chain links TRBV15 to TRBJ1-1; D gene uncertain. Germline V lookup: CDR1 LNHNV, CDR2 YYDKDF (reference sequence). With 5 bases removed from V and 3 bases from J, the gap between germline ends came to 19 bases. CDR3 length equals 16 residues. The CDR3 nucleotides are TGTGCCACCAGCGGCCCTCACGCCAGCGTGGACACTGAAGCTTTCTTT. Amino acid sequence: CATSGPHASVDTEAFF.

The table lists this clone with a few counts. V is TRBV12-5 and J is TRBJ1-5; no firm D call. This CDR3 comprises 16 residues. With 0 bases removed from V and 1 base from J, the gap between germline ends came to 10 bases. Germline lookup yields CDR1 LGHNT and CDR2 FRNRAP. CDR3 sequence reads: CASGLVQSRSNQPQHF. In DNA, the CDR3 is TGTGCTAGTGGTTTGGTACAGTCCAGGAGCAATCAGCCCCAGCATTTT.

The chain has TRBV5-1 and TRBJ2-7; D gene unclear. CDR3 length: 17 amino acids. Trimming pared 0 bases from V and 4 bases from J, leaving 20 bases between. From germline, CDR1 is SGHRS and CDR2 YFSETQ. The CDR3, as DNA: TGCGCCAGCAGCTTGGGTGGCGGCGGAGAGTACCCGTACGAGCAGTACTTC. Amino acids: CASSLGGGGEYPYEQYF. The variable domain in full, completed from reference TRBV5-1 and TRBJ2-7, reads KAGVTQTPRYLIKTRGQQVTLSCSPISGHRSVSWYQQTPGQGLQFLFEYFSETQRNKGNFPGRFSGRQFSNSRSEMNVSTLELGDSALYLCASSLGGGGEYPYEQYFGPGTRLTVT.

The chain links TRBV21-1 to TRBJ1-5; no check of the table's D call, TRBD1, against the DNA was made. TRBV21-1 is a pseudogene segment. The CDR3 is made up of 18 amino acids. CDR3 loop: CASSLRDDRVNSNQPQHF. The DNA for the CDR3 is TGTGCCAGCAGCCTTCGGGACGACAGGGTAAATAGCAATCAGCCCCAGCATTTT.

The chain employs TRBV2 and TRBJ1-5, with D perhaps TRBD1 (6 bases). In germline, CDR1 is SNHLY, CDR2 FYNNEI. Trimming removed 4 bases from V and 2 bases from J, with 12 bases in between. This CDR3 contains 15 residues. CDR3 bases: TGTGCCAGCAGTGTGGGCGGGGGCGGCAATCAGCCCCAGCATTTT. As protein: CASSVGGGGNQPQHF.

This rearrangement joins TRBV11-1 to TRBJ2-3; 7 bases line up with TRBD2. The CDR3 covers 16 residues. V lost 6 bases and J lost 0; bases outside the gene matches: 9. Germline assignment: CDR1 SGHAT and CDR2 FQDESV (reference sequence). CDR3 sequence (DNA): TGTGCCAGCAGTACTAGCGCGGGATCTAGCACAGATACGCAGTATTTT. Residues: CASSTSAGSSTDTQYF.

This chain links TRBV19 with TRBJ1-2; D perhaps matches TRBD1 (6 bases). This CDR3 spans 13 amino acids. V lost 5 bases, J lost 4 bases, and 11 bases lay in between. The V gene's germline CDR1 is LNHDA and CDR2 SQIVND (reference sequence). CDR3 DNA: TGTGCCAGTAGTTTCCTGGACAGCTATGGCTACACCTTC. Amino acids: CASSFLDSYGYTF.

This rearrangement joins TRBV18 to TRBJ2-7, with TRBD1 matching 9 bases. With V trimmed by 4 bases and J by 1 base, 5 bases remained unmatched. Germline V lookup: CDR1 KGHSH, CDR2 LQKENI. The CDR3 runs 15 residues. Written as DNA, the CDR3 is TGTGCCAGCTCACTACCGGGACAGGGATCCTACGAGCAGTACTTC. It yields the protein CASSLPGQGSYEQYF.

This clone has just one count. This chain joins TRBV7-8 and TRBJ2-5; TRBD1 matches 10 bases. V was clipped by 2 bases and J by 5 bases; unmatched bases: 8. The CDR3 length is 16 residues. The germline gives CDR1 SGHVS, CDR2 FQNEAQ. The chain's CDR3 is CASSLIGTGVGETQYF. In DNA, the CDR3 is TGTGCCAGCAGCTTAATTGGGACAGGGGTTGGGGAGACCCAGTACTTC.

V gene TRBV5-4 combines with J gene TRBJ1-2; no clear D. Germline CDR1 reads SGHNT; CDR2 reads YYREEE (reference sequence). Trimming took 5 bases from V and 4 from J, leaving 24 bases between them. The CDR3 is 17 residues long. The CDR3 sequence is CASSPTGGSSYAYGYTF. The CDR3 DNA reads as TGTGCCAGCAGTCCTACGGGAGGGAGTTCTTATGCCTATGGCTACACCTTC.

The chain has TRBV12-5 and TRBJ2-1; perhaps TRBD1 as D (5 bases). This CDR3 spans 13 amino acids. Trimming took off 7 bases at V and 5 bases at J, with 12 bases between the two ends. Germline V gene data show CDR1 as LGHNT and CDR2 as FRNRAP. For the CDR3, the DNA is TGTGCTAGTGCCCGGGCCAGGGACAATGAGCAGTTCTTC. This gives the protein CASARARDNEQFF. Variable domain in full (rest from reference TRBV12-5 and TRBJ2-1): DARVTQTPRHKVTEMGQEVTMRCQPILGHNTVFWYRQTMMQGLELLAYFRNRAPLDDSGMPKDRFSAEMPDATLATLKIQPSEPRDSAVYFCASARARDNEQFFGPGTRLTVL.

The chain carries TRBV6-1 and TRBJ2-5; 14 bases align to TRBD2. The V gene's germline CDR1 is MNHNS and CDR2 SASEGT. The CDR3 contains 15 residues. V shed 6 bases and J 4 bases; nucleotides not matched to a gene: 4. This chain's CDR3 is CASRSGLAGGETQYF. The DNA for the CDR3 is TGTGCCAGCAGATCTGGACTAGCGGGGGGAGAGACCCAGTACTTC.

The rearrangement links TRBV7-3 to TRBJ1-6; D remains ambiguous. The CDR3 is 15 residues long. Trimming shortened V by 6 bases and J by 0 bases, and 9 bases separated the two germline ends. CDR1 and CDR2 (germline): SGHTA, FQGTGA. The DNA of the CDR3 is TGTGCCAGCAGTTATACAGACTCCTATAATTCACCCCTCCACTTT. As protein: CASSYTDSYNSPLHF.

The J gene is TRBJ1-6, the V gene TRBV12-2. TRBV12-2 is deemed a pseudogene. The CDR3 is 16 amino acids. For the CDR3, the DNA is TGTGCAAGTCGCCCCTCGGGGAGCTCCTATAATTCACCCCTCCACTTT. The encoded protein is CASRPSGSSYNSPLHF.

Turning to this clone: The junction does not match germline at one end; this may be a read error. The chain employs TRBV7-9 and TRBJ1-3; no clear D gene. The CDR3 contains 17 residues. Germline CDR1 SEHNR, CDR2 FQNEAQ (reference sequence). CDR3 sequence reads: CSSSLVETRYSGNTIYF. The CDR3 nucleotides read TGTTCCAGCAGCTTAGTAGAAACGAGGTACTCTGGAAACACCATATATTTT.

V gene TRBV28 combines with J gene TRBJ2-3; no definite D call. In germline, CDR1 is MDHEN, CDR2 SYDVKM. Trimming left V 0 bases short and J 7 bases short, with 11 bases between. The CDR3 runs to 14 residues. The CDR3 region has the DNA TGTGCCAGCAGTTTATGCAACCAGTGTTATACGCAGTATTTT. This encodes CASSLCNQCYTQYF.

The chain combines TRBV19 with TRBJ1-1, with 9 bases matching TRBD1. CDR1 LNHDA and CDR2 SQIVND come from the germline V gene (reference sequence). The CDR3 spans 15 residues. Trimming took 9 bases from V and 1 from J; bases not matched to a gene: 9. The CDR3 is CASLTPGQGNTEAFF. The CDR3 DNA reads TGTGCCAGCCTCACTCCGGGACAGGGGAACACTGAAGCTTTCTTT.

The CDR3 DNA reads TGTGCCTGGAGTCCCCCCGTAGGGGCCGTCTACAATGAGCAGTTCTTC. Translated, it gives CAWSPPVGAVYNEQFF. The chain has TRBV30 and TRBJ2-1; tentatively, D is TRBD1 (5 bases). Germline assignment: CDR1 GTSNPN and CDR2 SVGIG (reference sequence). With 2 bases removed from V and 3 bases from J, the gap between germline ends came to 17 bases. CDR3 length: 16 amino acids.

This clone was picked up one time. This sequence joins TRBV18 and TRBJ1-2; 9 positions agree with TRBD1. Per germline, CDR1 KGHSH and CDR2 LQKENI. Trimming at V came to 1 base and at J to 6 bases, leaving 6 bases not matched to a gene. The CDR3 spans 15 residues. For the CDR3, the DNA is TGTGCCAGCTCACCACGGTCACAGGGGGCTAATGGCTACACCTTC. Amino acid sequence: CASSPRSQGANGYTF.

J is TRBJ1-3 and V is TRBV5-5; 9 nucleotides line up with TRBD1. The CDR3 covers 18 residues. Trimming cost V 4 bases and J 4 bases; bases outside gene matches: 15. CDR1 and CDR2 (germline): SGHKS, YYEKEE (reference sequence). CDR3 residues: CASSTRPGQGYGGNTIYF. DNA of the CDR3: TGTGCCAGCAGCACGCGACCGGGACAGGGATATGGAGGAAACACCATATATTTT.

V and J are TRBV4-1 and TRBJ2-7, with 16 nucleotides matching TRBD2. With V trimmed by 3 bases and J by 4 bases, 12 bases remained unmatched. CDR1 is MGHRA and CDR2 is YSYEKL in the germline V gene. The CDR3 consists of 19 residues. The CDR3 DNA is TGCGCCAGCAGCCATCCGGGACTAGCGGGAGGGCCAGACATGTACGAGCAGTACTTC. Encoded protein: CASSHPGLAGGPDMYEQYF.

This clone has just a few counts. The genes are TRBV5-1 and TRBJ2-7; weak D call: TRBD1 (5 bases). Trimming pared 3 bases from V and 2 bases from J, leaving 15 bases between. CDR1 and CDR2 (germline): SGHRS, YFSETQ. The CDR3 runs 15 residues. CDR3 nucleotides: TGCGCCAGCAGCTGGAGCTTAGGGGAACCCTACGAGCAGTACTTC. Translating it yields CASSWSLGEPYEQYF.